Listed below are T cell receptor beta chains from one sample, sequenced in a study of blood T cell repertoires in COVID-19. Using immunoSEQ multiplex PCR, the repertoire was profiled, and TCRdb retains in-frame clones only, with some absent. The table includes roughly 220,000 clones, about 85% detected once. The sequenced sample consisted of peripheral blood. The receptor set was obtained from a woman aged 55-75 years who had recovered from COVID-19. Both conserved end residues are part of each CDR3. Fields, in order: J gene, V gene, clone size, D gene, CDR3 protein, CDR3 DNA. D genes are given only for firm matches. Rows give clone size only sometimes, using once, few, many, or a class for an expanded clone.

j_call: TRBJ1-6
v_call: TRBV5-1
clone_size: .
d_call: .
cdr3_aa: CASSTSNSPLHF
cdr3_nt: TGCGCCAGCAGCACGAGTAATTCACCCCTCCACTTT

j_call: TRBJ1-2
v_call: TRBV3-1/TRBV3-2
clone_size: .
d_call: .
cdr3_aa: CASSPSRDYGYTF
cdr3_nt: TGTGCCAGCAGCCCCTCACGGGACTATGGCTACACCTTC

j_call: TRBJ2-7
v_call: TRBV15
clone_size: .
d_call: TRBD1
cdr3_aa: CATSREVGDRVPYEQYF
cdr3_nt: TGTGCCACCAGCAGAGAAGTAGGGGACAGGGTTCCCTACGAGCAGTACTTC

j_call: TRBJ2-1
v_call: TRBV9
clone_size: .
d_call: TRBD2
cdr3_aa: CASSYTGTTNNEQFF
cdr3_nt: TGTGCCAGCAGCTATACCGGGACTACAAACAATGAGCAGTTCTTC

j_call: TRBJ2-5
v_call: TRBV7-9
clone_size: .
d_call: TRBD1
cdr3_aa: CASSSDRVGARETQYF
cdr3_nt: TGTGCCAGCAGCTCGGACAGGGTCGGCGCCCGAGAGACCCAGTACTTC

j_call: TRBJ1-4
v_call: TRBV19
clone_size: .
d_call: TRBD1
cdr3_aa: CASIDRGRGGEKLFF
cdr3_nt: TGTGCCAGTATCGACAGGGGGCGGGGCGGTGAAAAACTGTTTTTT

j_call: TRBJ1-1
v_call: TRBV30
clone_size: .
d_call: .
cdr3_aa: CAWTLEVFQGTEAFF
cdr3_nt: TGTGCCTGGACCCTTGAAGTCTTTCAGGGCACTGAAGCTTTCTTT

j_call: TRBJ2-1
v_call: TRBV12-3/TRBV12-4
clone_size: .
d_call: .
cdr3_aa: CASRLLQGLQFF
cdr3_nt: TGTGCCAGCAGACTACTCCAGGGGCTCCAGTTCTTC

j_call: TRBJ1-1
v_call: TRBV2
clone_size: once
d_call: .
cdr3_aa: CASSEEGFGTEAFF
cdr3_nt: TGTGCCAGCAGTGAGGAGGGTTTCGGCACTGAAGCTTTCTTT

j_call: TRBJ1-1
v_call: TRBV13
clone_size: .
d_call: TRBD1
cdr3_aa: CASSLVRDRGKNTEAFF
cdr3_nt: TGTGCCAGCAGCTTAGTACGGGACAGGGGGAAGAACACTGAAGCTTTCTTT

j_call: TRBJ1-3
v_call: TRBV7-2
clone_size: few
d_call: TRBD1
cdr3_aa: CASSLGTATNTIYF
cdr3_nt: TGTGCCAGCAGCCTCGGGACAGCAACTAACACCATATATTTT

j_call: TRBJ2-7
v_call: TRBV6-2/TRBV6-3
clone_size: .
d_call: TRBD2
cdr3_aa: CASSWTSGPYEQYF
cdr3_nt: TGTGCCAGCAGTTGGACTAGCGGCCCCTACGAGCAGTACTTC

j_call: TRBJ1-4
v_call: TRBV3-1/TRBV3-2
clone_size: .
d_call: TRBD1
cdr3_aa: CASSPDRGSWSGLFF
cdr3_nt: TGTGCCAGCAGCCCGGACAGGGGGTCGTGGTCGGGACTGTTTTTT

j_call: TRBJ2-5
v_call: TRBV30
clone_size: .
d_call: TRBD2
cdr3_aa: CAWNRLAGVRETQYF
cdr3_nt: TGTGCCTGGAATCGACTAGCGGGGGTGCGAGAGACCCAGTACTTC

j_call: TRBJ1-4
v_call: TRBV5-4
clone_size: .
d_call: .
cdr3_aa: CASSLQSNEKLFF
cdr3_nt: TGTGCCAGCAGCTTGCAGTCTAATGAAAAACTGTTTTTT

j_call: TRBJ2-7
v_call: TRBV10-3
clone_size: .
d_call: TRBD1
cdr3_aa: CAISESGQSYEQYF
cdr3_nt: TGTGCCATCAGTGAGTCGGGACAGAGCTACGAGCAGTACTTC

j_call: TRBJ2-3
v_call: TRBV5-1
clone_size: .
d_call: .
cdr3_aa: CASSLGRDTQYF
cdr3_nt: TGCGCCAGCAGCTTGGGGAGAGATACGCAGTATTTT

j_call: TRBJ2-2
v_call: TRBV5-4
clone_size: few
d_call: TRBD2
cdr3_aa: CASSLAGSGGAWAYGELFF
cdr3_nt: TGTGCCAGCAGCTTGGCAGGTAGCGGGGGGGCCTGGGCCTACGGGGAGCTGTTTTTT

j_call: TRBJ1-2
v_call: TRBV3-1/TRBV3-2
clone_size: .
d_call: TRBD1
cdr3_aa: CASSLGQGDYGYTF
cdr3_nt: TGTGCCAGCAGCCTCGGACAGGGGGACTATGGCTACACCTTC

j_call: TRBJ2-7
v_call: TRBV6-5
clone_size: .
d_call: TRBD1
cdr3_aa: CASSRDRAYEQYF
cdr3_nt: TGTGCCAGCAGCCGGGACAGGGCCTACGAGCAGTACTTC